This T cell receptor (beta chain) was profiled in a study of blood T cell repertoires in COVID-19. Study-level background: COVID-19 samples from acute and convalescent phases originated in the United States, Italy and Spain.

In the study's own analysis: Reference gene primer amplification in the assay estimated nucleated cell counts. The protocol was immunoSEQ multiplex PCR, while the TCRdb copy is restricted to in-frame clones and leaves out a portion. D and trimming were read from the DNA, whereas the V and J calls and clone size are those reported in that table. Here the sample spans 120,000 to 150,000 clones, around 83% being singletons. Germline CDR1 reads MNHEY; CDR2 reads SMNVEV (reference sequence). This CDR3 contains 13 residues. V lost 7 bases and J 0 bases, leaving 8 bases between the germline ends. This clone has just one count.

The chain carries TRBV27 and TRBJ2-3, with D unresolved. The material sequenced was peripheral blood. The source of this sequence is a man younger than 40 with COVID-19, enrolled during active disease. CDR3 sequence reads: CASKAWSTDTQYF. In DNA form, the CDR3 reads TGTGCCAGCAAAGCCTGGAGCACAGATACGCAGTATTTT.